These 21 T cell receptor beta chains originate from one sample sequenced in a study of shared clonotypes between healthy human individuals. Naive CD8 populations comprised CD45RO-negative cells positively selected for CCR7, excluding terminally differentiated effector memory CD45RA+ cells. The assay was immunoSEQ multiplex PCR, and TCRdb's table has in-frame clones only and misses some. Here the sample spans around 600,000 clones, about 95% being singletons. The sequenced sample consisted of naive CD8+ T cells sorted from blood. These receptors all come from a woman in her twenties or thirties in good health.

The CDR3 here is CASSFDRGHEQYF. CDR3 nucleotide sequence: TGCGCCAGCAGCTTCGACAGGGGCCACGAGCAGTACTTC. This chain connects TRBV5-1 to TRBJ2-7; 8 bases are a match to TRBD1. J gave up 5 bases and V 2 bases, and 3 bases lay outside the gene matches. The V gene's germline CDR1 is SGHRS and CDR2 YFSETQ. CDR3 length equals 13 residues.

The rearrangement joins TRBV2 to TRBJ1-3, with D tentatively TRBD1 (6 bases). V was shortened by 8 bases and J by 3 bases, with 17 bases between the two germline ends. From germline, CDR1 is SNHLY and CDR2 FYNNEI. This CDR3 has 15 amino acids. The CDR3 nucleotides read TGTGCCAGCCGGCCTGGACAGTCGGGTGGAAACACCATATATTTT. Its translation is CASRPGQSGGNTIYF. Combining the CDR3 with reference TRBV2 and TRBJ1-3 gives the whole variable domain EPEVTQTPSHQVTQMGQEVILRCVPISNHLYFYWYRQILGQKVEFLVSFYNNEISEKSEIFDDQFSVERPDGSNFTLKIRSTKLEDSAMYFCASRPGQSGGNTIYFGEGSWLTVV.

V and J are TRBV5-1 and TRBJ2-1; 12 bases are shared with TRBD2. The CDR3 is made up of 18 amino acids. The V segment lost 0 bases and the J segment 3 bases; nucleotides outside the gene matches: 7. CDR1 is SGHRS, CDR2 YFSETQ, per germline. The DNA of the CDR3 is TGCGCCAGCAGCTTGGACGGACTAGCGGGAACGGGCTACAATGAGCAGTTCTTC. Its protein product is CASSLDGLAGTGYNEQFF.

V gene TRBV27 combines with J gene TRBJ2-1; the match to TRBD1 covers 9 bases. CDR1 and CDR2 from the germline V gene are MNHEY and SMNVEV (reference sequence). Losses at the gene ends were 5 bases for V and 3 bases for J; bases not matched to a gene: 5. This CDR3 contains 15 residues. CDR3 region: CASSLGQGGYNEQFF. The CDR3 DNA is TGTGCCAGCAGTCTGGGACAGGGAGGCTACAATGAGCAGTTCTTC.

This sequence joins TRBV28 and TRBJ2-1, with D hard to call. This CDR3 comprises 16 residues. Deletions cut 6 bases from V and 4 bases from J, with 19 bases between. Germline V lookup: CDR1 MDHEN, CDR2 SYDVKM. The CDR3 DNA reads as TGTGCCAGCAGCCCCCTGAATAGTGGTATATACAATGAGCAGTTCTTC. Its translation: CASSPLNSGIYNEQFF.

The chain couples TRBV2 to TRBJ2-5, with D unresolved. Trimming removed 7 bases at V and 1 base at J, with 7 bases between. CDR1 and CDR2 (germline): SNHLY, FYNNEI. The CDR3 has 12 residues. The CDR3 nucleotides read TGTGCCAGCATTGGTCCCCAAGAGACCCAGTACTTC. Translated, it gives CASIGPQETQYF.

The chain has TRBV28 and TRBJ1-4; D possibly corresponds to TRBD1 (6 bases). Germline V gene sequence: CDR1 MDHEN, CDR2 SYDVKM. Trimming left V 10 bases short and J 5 bases short, with 14 bases between. The CDR3 length is 13 residues. Written as DNA, the CDR3 is TGTGCCATCGGGGGGGGGCTAAATGAAAAACTGTTTTTT. It specifies CAIGGGLNEKLFF.

This chain connects TRBV30 to TRBJ2-7; D is unclear. The CDR3 length is 14 residues. The germline CDR1 and CDR2 sequences are GTSNPN and SVGIG (reference sequence). Trimming removed 2 bases at V and 0 bases at J, with 11 bases between. CDR3: CAWSLEGPSYEQYF. CDR3 sequence (DNA): TGTGCCTGGAGTCTGGAAGGGCCCTCCTACGAGCAGTACTTC.

J is TRBJ2-1 and V is TRBV7-6, with 10 bases lining up with TRBD2. V trimming: 5 bases; J trimming: 2 bases; junction bases outside the gene matches: 6. CDR3 length equals 16 residues. Germline V gene sequence: CDR1 SGHVS, CDR2 FNYEAQ. The CDR3 DNA sequence: TGTGCCAGCAGCCCCTCAGGACTAGCGGCCTACAATGAGCAGTTCTTC. Its protein is CASSPSGLAAYNEQFF.

CDR3 in amino acids: CASSLASSSVPISYEQYF. DNA of the CDR3: TGTGCCAGCAGCTTAGCGAGTAGTAGCGTTCCGATCTCCTACGAGCAGTACTTC. The V and J genes are TRBV7-9 and TRBJ2-7, with D perhaps TRBD2 (5 bases). Between the trimmed V and J ends, which lost 0 bases and 0 bases, there was a span of 18 bases. The germline CDR1 and CDR2 sequences are SEHNR and FQNEAQ (reference sequence). The CDR3 has 18 amino acids.

This clone appeared a single time. The rearrangement joins TRBV27 to TRBJ1-2; D is possibly TRBD1 (6 bases). The V gene lost 6 bases and the J gene lost 5 bases, with 13 bases spanning the gap. CDR3 length: 13 residues. Germline V gene lookup returns CDR1 MNHEY and CDR2 SMNVEV (reference sequence). CDR3 coding DNA: TGTGCCAGCAGGGGGGGCTTCTGGTATGGCTACACCTTC. Translation gives CASRGGFWYGYTF.

The count of this clone is one. This chain joins TRBV6-5 and TRBJ2-3, with 8 bases that match TRBD2. The CDR3 has 15 amino acids. The germline V gene encodes CDR1 MNHEY and CDR2 SVGAGI. Trimming removed 4 bases from V and 0 bases from J; junction bases left unmatched: 3. The CDR3 DNA is TGTGCCAGCAGTTCCACTAGCGGCAGCACAGATACGCAGTATTTT. Amino acids: CASSSTSGSTDTQYF.

CDR3 sequence (DNA): TGTGCCAGCAGTGAACTAGCGGGAGTTCGTAACACAGATACGCAGTATTTT. It is translated as CASSELAGVRNTDTQYF. The J gene is TRBJ2-3, the V gene TRBV2; 10 bases are shared with TRBD2. The V gene's germline CDR1 is SNHLY and CDR2 FYNNEI. V shed 2 bases, J shed 2 bases, and the junction held 7 bases outside the gene matches. The CDR3 covers 17 residues.

V usage is TRBV4-1 and J usage is TRBJ2-5; D remains ambiguous. The germline V gene encodes CDR1 MGHRA and CDR2 YSYEKL. This CDR3 is 16 amino acids long. V was cut by 1 base and J by 1 base, with 13 bases left in between. CDR3 protein: CASSQGSFPGQETQYF. For the CDR3, the DNA is TGCGCCAGCAGCCAAGGAAGTTTTCCCGGCCAAGAGACCCAGTACTTC.

This rearrangement joins TRBV4-1 to TRBJ2-5; D is uncertain. The J call may be incorrect, as the DNA end agrees better with TRBJ2-7. Germline V gene sequence: CDR1 MGHRA, CDR2 YSYEKL. This CDR3 comprises 15 residues. In DNA form, the CDR3 reads TGCGCCAGCAGCCAAGATGGCCTTAGCTCCTACGAGCAGTACTTC. Translated, it gives CASSQDGLSSYEQYF.

This chain links TRBV30 with TRBJ2-7, with 9 nucleotides matching TRBD1. The CDR3 is made up of 14 amino acids. Germline CDR1 is GTSNPN and CDR2 is SVGIG (reference sequence). J lost 2 bases, V lost 2 bases, and 4 bases had no gene match. CDR3 nucleotide sequence: TGTGCCTGGAGTCCGGGGACAGGGACCTACGAGCAGTACTTC. The encoded protein is CAWSPGTGTYEQYF.

The V and J genes are TRBV4-1 and TRBJ2-7; D gene unclear. Germline CDR1 reads MGHRA; CDR2 reads YSYEKL. The CDR3 is made up of 15 amino acids. V lost 0 bases to trimming and J lost 2 bases, with 11 bases between them. In DNA, the CDR3 is TGCGCCAGCAGCCAAGATCGCTCAGCAGCCTACGAGCAGTACTTC. Its translation: CASSQDRSAAYEQYF.

The chain uses TRBV5-4 and TRBJ2-7; no reliable D call. The germline V gene encodes CDR1 SGHNT and CDR2 YYREEE (reference sequence). V dropped 0 bases and J dropped 1 base, with 11 bases sitting between them. The CDR3 extends over 15 amino acids. The CDR3 DNA follows: TGTGCCAGCAGCTTGGACAATTTAGGGTCCTACGAGCAGTACTTC. Its protein is CASSLDNLGSYEQYF.

The CDR3 sequence is CASSYLAENTGELFF. The CDR3 nucleotides are TGTGCCAGCAGTTATCTAGCGGAGAACACCGGGGAGCTGTTTTTT. The rearrangement joins TRBV5-6 to TRBJ2-2, with TRBD2 matching over 7 bases. Germline trimming cut 5 bases from V and 1 base from J; bases unmatched to any gene: 5. The CDR3 extends over 15 amino acids. CDR1 and CDR2 from the germline V gene are SGHDT and YYEEEE.

In this sample, this clone turned up once. CDR3 in amino acids: CASSRGYTF. The CDR3 DNA follows: TGTGCCAGCAGCCGGGGCTACACCTTC. The chain couples TRBV27 to TRBJ1-2; no firm D call. Deletions cut 6 bases from V and 8 bases from J, with 4 bases between. Germline CDR1 reads MNHEY; CDR2 reads SMNVEV (reference sequence). There are 9 residues in the CDR3.

There are a few counts of this clone. The chain carries TRBV30 and TRBJ1-5; unclear D gene. The CDR3 covers 12 residues. Germline CDR1 and CDR2: GTSNPN and SVGIG (reference sequence). V was pared by 0 bases and J by 6 bases, with 6 bases between. For the CDR3, the DNA is TGTGCCTGGAGTGTCTATGGTCAGCCCCAGCATTTT. Its protein is CAWSVYGQPQHF.